The source of this TCR beta chain is a study of response to subunit inactivated influenza vaccine. On this clonotype: Its target is unknown.

Study-wide results and limits: There was a suggestion from the authors that each seasonal influenza vaccination recruits few new T cells.

One entry per CDR3 protein results from TCRdb running MiXCR on the RT-PCR reads. Found here are about 500,000 distinct CDR3 sequences, 16% of them singletons; the top ten hold 3% to 3.5%. Specimen: CD4+ T cells sorted from PBMCs, collected around 25 months after vaccination. This clonotype was sampled from a man aged 50 to 69 who received an inactivated influenza vaccine.

CDR3 bases: TGCGCCAGCAGCACGGACAGGCCGCCCCTCCACTTT. Translated: CASSTDRPPLHF. V usage is TRBV5-1 and J usage is TRBJ1-6, with 7 bases that match TRBD1. The CDR3 extends over 12 amino acids. The ends lost 4 bases at V and 13 bases at J; junction bases unmatched: 5. CDR1 and CDR2 (germline): SGHRS, YFSETQ.